This entry concerns a single T cell receptor beta chain. Germline values: CDR1 SNHLY, CDR2 FYNNEI. V was pared by 2 bases and J by 13 bases, with 6 bases between. The CDR3 has 10 residues. In the PCR, 60 Vbeta and 13 Jbeta primers were used. Repertoires were generated with immunoSEQ multiplex PCR, while TCRdb's copy carries only in-frame clones and drops some. Among 150,000 to 200,000 clones listed, approximately 80% were seen once. The data originate from a study of cytomegalovirus exposure and HLA in healthy donors. Sequenced sample: PBMCs. This clonotype originated in a woman aged 40 to 49 in good health and CMV-seronegative. The chain carries TRBV2 and TRBJ2-1, with D unclear. Here the CDR3 reads CASSETIQFF. As DNA, the CDR3 is TGTGCCAGCAGTGAAACTATTCAGTTCTTC.